This TCR beta chain was captured in a study of shared clonotypes between healthy human individuals. The study's findings and limits: Between a handful of donors, naive CD4 clonotypes were shared at a level of around 4.8%. Memory subsets generally showed lower estimated richness than naive subsets.

Clones were sequenced by immunoSEQ multiplex PCR, and TCRdb holds only the in-frame ones, with some missing. The sample lists 2 million to 2.5 million clones, about 92% occurring once. There were no recent acute infections or vaccinations among the donors, who were healthy HIV-negative adults. Donors were Caucasian adults residing in Nashville, Tennessee, USA. This clone was recorded once. The antigen is not known. In the same sample, other DNA sequences code for this CDR3. This CDR3 has 14 residues. CDR1 is MDHEN, CDR2 SYDVKM, per germline. V was cut by 2 bases and J by 2 bases, with 9 bases left in between.

The TCR comes from a man younger than 30 in good health. Some clones in this sample may be carry-over from other donors' samples. V usage is TRBV28 and J usage is TRBJ1-1; D is possibly TRBD1 (6 bases). Sequenced sample: naive CD4+ T cells from PBMCs. Stated subset: CD45RA+ positively selected. In DNA, the CDR3 is TGTGCCAGCAGTTTAACAGGGATAAACACTGAAGCTTTCTTT. Its protein product is CASSLTGINTEAFF. Complete variable domain (other parts from reference TRBV28 and TRBJ1-1): DVKVTQSSRYLVKRTGEKVFLECVQDMDHENMFWYRQDPGLGLRLIYFSYDVKMKEKGDIPEGYSVSREKKERFSLILESASTNQTSMYLCASSLTGINTEAFFGQGTRLTVV.